This entry is about one T cell receptor beta chain. Its antigen is not yet known. No much larger clone is present one base from it, and per-base qualities are unavailable. These data belong to a study of shared clonotypes between healthy human individuals (dated by TCRdb to the early 2020s). Concerning the study at large: Two women and a few men aged 18 to 49 years were included in the cohort. For each donor, three plates each were used for CD4 naive and CD4 memory, two plates were used for CD8 naive, and one plate was used for CD8 memory. Blood TCR repertoires of about 5 healthy adults were deeply sequenced to estimate repertoire size and the extent of clonotype sharing between individuals. Libraries were prepared and TCR repertoires were sequenced by different laboratories using diverse techniques, in order to increase sequencing depth and limit assay-specific biases. Leukapheresis yielded between about 0.85 and 10 billion PBMCs per donor. The study at large found these results: Based on pairwise subsampling, the degree of clonotype sharing among donors was expected to be affected by sequencing depth. Compared with non-shared clonotypes, the clonotypes found in all four sorted-subset donors had higher generation probabilities. Even with the large sequencing depth, rarefaction of the sorted-subset datasets indicated that sequencing was incomplete. Larger estimated clonotype richness was generally found for naive subsets than for memory subsets. Because the study included a small number of donors, the genetic and exposure-history diversity represented was limited. Sharing across several donors was observed for 5% to 6.5% of naive CD4, 3% to 3.5% of naive CD8, 2.3% of memory CD4, and about 0.4% of memory CD8 clonotypes. Sampling was restricted to blood, and TCR repertoires in tissues likely differ from the TCR repertoires found in blood.

Using the deep immunoSEQ assay, multiplex PCR amplified TCR CDR3 regions from genomic DNA. Extracted genomic DNA from each cell subset was spread evenly across all wells of several immunoSEQ 96-well plates, with each plate serving as a replicate. For sorted subsets, approximately 210 ng genomic DNA, equal to 30,000 or so T cell genomes, was loaded into each replicate PCR. Purified libraries were quantified with a Qubit 3.0 fluorometer, sized on a Bioanalyzer 2100, and re-quantified with the KAPA Library Quantification kit. Every immunoSEQ 96-well plate was sequenced on a dedicated single-read 150-cycle Illumina NextSeq 550 flow cell. Per the original workflow: Because only junctional sequences without quality scores were contained in the immunoSEQ output, filtering matching that applied to full-length reads could not be performed. To assign V/J genes and CDR3, sequences were annotated using PyIR, a Python wrapper for IgBLAST v1.9, with IMGT germline references. Any read was removed if the V/J assignment was weak (E-value above 1e-6), the CDR3 was missing, or the read contained stop codons, out-of-frame junctions, or ambiguous translated residues. V3J clonotypes were defined by identical inferred V gene, J gene, and CDR3 amino acid sequence. The percentage overlap between two repertoires was calculated by dividing the number of shared unique clonotypes by the size of the smaller repertoire. RTK rarefaction, the Chao1 estimator, and Recon v2.1 estimates of unobserved clonotypes were used to assess repertoire richness. Generation probabilities for all TCRbeta clonotypes obtained by the gDNA method from a handful of donors were computed using OLGA. TCRdb provides this immuneACCESS table in a form limited to in-frame rearrangements. Some clones are lacking; in checked studies, under half of them reflect an unresolved V gene, and why the rest are absent is not known. V and J calls and clone size are given by that table; D and trimming were obtained from the DNA. A total of approximately 980,000 clones appear in this sample, over 60% of them only once. Of the sample, about 1.5% falls within the top ten clones.

From its cysteine to its phenylalanine, the CDR3 spans 14 amino acids. Only the CDR3 part of the read is kept: 42 bases, read in frame from the first base. CDR1 and CDR2 (SGHRS, YFSETQ) derive from the germline V gene. V trim: 2 bases; J trim: 13 bases; unmatched bases: 9. Donors were healthy HIV-negative adults with no recently reported acute infections or vaccinations. Only Caucasian adults living in Nashville, Tennessee, USA were represented among the donors. Magnetic negative selection was used to enrich CD4+ T cells, after which naive cells were positively selected on CD45RA and the negative fraction became the memory subset. After blood collection by leukapheresis, PBMCs were isolated using Ficoll-Histopaque density gradient centrifugation and then cryopreserved in the vapor phase of liquid nitrogen. Analytical flow cytometry was used to check the purity and quantity of each magnetically sorted T cell population. Genomic DNA was isolated from each sorted fraction and quantified by UV absorbance on a Nanodrop 2000c.

This sequence originates from a man between 18 and 29 years old in good health. Material for sequencing was memory CD4+ T cells sorted from blood. Sample cell subset or site, as interpreted from the label and publication: CD45RA-negative fraction. In this chain, TRBV5-1 is recombined with TRBJ2-1; 10 central nucleotides agree with TRBD2. The sequence in DNA is TGCGCCAGCAGCTTTGACGTAAGCGGGAGGGCCCAGTTCTTC. Its coded protein is CASSFDVSGRAQFF.